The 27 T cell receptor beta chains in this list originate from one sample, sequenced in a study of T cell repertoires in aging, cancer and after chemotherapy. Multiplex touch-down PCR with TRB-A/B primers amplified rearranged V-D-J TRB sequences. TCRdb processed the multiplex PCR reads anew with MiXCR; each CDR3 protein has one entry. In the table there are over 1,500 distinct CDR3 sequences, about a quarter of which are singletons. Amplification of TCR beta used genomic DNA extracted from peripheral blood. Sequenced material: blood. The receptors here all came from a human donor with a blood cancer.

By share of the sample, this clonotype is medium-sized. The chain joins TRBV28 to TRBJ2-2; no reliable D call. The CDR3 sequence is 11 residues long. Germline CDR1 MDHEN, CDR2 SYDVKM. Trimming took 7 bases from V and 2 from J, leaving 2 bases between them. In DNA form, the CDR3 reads TGTGCCAGCATAAACACCGGGGAGCTGTTTTTT. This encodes CASINTGELFF.

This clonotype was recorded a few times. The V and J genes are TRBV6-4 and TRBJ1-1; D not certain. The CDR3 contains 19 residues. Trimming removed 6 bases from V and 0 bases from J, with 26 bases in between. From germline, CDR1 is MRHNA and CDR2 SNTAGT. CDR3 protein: CASSPSLIDGRLMNTEAFF. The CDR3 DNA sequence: TGTGCCAGCAGCCCCTCCCTTATAGATGGGAGATTGATGAACACTGAAGCTTTCTTT.

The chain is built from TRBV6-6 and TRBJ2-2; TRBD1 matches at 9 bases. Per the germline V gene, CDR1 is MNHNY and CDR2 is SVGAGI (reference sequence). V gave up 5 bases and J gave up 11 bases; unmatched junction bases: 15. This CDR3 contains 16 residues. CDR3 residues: CASSILRQGDTEELFF. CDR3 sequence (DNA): TGTGCCAGCAGTATACTTCGACAGGGGGACACCGAAGAGCTGTTTTTT.

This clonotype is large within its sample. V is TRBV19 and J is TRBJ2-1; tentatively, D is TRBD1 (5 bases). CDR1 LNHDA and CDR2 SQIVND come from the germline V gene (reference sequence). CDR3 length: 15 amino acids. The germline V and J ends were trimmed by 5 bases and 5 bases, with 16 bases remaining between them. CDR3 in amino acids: CASSLSQGTHNEQFF. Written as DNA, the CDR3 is TGTGCCAGTAGTCTTTCCCAGGGAACCCACAATGAGCAGTTCTTC.

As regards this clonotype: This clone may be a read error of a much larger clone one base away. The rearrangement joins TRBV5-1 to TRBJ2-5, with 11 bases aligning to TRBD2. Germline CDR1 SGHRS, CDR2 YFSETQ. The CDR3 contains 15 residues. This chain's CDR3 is CDSTISGGAGETQYF. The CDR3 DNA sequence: TGCGACAGCACCATTAGCGGGGGGGCAGGTGAGACCCAGTACTTC.

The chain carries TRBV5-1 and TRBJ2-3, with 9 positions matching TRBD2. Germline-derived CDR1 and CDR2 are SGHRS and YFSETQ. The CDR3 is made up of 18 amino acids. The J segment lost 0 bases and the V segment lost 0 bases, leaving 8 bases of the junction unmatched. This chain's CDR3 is CASSLVPSGVSSTDTQYF. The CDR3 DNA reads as TGCGCCAGCAGCTTGGTCCCTAGCGGGGTTTCTAGCACAGATACGCAGTATTTT.

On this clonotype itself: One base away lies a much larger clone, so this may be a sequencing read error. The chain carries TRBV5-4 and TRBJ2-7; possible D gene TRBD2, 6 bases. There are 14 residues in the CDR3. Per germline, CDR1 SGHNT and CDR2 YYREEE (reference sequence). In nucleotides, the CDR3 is TGTGCCAGCAGCTTGGGGGGGGACTCCTACGAGAAGTACTTC. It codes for CASSLGGDSYEKYF. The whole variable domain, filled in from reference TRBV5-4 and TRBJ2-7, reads ETGVTQSPTHLIKTRGQQVTLRCSSQSGHNTVSWYQQALGQGPQFIFQYYREEENGRGNFPPRFSGLQFPNYSSELNVNALELDDSALYLCASSLGGDSYEKYFGPGTRLTVT.

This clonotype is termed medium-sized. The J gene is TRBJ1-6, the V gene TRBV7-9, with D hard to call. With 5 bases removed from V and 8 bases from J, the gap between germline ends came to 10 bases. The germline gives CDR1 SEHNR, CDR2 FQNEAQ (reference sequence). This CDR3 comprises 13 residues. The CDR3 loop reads CASSPTADSPLHF. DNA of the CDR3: TGTGCCAGCAGCCCTACAGCGGATTCACCCCTCCACTTT. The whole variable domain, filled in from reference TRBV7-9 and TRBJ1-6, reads DTGVSQNPRHKITKRGQNVTFRCDPISEHNRLYWYRQTLGQGPEFLTYFQNEAQLEKSRLLSDRFSAERPKGSFSTLEIQRTEQGDSAMYLCASSPTADSPLHFGNGTRLTVT.

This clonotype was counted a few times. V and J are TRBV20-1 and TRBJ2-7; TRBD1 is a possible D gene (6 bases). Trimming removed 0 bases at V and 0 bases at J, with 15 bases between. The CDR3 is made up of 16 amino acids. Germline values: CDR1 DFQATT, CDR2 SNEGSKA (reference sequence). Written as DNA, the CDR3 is TGCAGTGCTAGAGATCGGTCCAGGGGAAGCTCCTACGAGCAGTACTTC. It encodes CSARDRSRGSSYEQYF.

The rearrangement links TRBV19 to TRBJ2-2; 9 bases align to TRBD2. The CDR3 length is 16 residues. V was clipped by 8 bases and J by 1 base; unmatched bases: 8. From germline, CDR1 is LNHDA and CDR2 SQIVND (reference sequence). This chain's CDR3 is CASHLGGGENTGELFF. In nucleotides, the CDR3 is TGTGCCAGTCATTTGGGCGGGGGGGAGAACACCGGGGAGCTGTTTTTT. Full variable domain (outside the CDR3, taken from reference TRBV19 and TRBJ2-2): DGGITQSPKYLFRKEGQNVTLSCEQNLNHDAMYWYRQDPGQGLRLIYYSQIVNDFQKGDIAEGYSVSREKKESFPLTVTSAQKNPTAFYLCASHLGGGENTGELFFGEGSRLTVL.

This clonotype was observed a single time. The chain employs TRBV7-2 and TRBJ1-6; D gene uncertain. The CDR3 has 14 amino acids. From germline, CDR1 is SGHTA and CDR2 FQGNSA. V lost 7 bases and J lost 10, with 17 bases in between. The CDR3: CASNYEVGYSPLHF. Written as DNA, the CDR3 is TGTGCCAGCAACTACGAGGTGGGATACTCACCCCTCCACTTT.

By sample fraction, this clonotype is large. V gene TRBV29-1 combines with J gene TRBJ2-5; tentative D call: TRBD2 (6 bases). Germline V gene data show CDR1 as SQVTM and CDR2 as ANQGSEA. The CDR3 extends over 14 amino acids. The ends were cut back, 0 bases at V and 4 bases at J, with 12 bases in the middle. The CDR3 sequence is CSVEDETRGETQYF. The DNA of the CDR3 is TGCAGCGTTGAAGATGAGACTAGAGGAGAGACCCAGTACTTC.

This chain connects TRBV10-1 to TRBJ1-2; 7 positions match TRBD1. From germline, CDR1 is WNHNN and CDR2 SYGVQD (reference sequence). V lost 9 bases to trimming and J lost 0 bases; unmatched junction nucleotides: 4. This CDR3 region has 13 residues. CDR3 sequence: CASDRATNYGYTF. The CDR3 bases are TGCGCCAGTGACAGGGCTACTAACTATGGCTACACCTTC.

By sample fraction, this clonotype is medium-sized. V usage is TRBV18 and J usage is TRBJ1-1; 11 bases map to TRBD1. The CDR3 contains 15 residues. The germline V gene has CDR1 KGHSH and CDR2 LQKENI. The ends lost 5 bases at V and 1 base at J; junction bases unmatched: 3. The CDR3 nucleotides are TGTGCCAGCTCAAGGACAGGGGGCGAGAACACTGAAGCTTTCTTT. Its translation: CASSRTGGENTEAFF.

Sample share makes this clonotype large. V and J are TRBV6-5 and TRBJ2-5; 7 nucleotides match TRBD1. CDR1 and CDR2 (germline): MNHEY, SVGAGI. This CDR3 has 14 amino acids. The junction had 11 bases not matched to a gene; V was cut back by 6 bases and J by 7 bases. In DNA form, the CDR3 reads TGTGCCAGCAGACCATGGACAGGCCCAGGGACCCAGTACTTC. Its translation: CASRPWTGPGTQYF.

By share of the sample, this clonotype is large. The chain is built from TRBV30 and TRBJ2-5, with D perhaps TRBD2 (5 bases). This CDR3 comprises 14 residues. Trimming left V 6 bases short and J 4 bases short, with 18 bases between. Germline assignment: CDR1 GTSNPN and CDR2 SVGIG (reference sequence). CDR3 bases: TGTGCCTGCCAGTCTCTGGTCGGGGTAGAGACCCAGTACTTC. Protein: CACQSLVGVETQYF. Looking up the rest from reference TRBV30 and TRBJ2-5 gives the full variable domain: SQTIHQWPATLVQPVGSPLSLECTVEGTSNPNLYWYRQAAGRGLQLLFYSVGIGQISSEVPQNLSASRPQDRQFILSSKKLLLSDSGFYLCACQSLVGVETQYFGPGTRLLVL.

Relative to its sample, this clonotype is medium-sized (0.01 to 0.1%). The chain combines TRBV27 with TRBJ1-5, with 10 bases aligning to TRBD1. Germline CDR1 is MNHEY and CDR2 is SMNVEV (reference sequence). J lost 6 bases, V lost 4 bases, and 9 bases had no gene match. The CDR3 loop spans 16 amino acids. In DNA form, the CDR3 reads TGTGCCAGCAGTTCAACGACAGGGGGCGCGACTCAGCCCCAGCATTTT. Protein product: CASSSTTGGATQPQHF.

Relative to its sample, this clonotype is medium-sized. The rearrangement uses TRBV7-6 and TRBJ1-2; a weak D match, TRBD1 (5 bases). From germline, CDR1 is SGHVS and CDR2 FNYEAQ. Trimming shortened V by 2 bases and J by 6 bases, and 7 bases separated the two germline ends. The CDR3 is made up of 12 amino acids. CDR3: CASSLRGDGYTF. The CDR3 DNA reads TGTGCCAGCAGCTTAAGAGGGGATGGCTACACCTTC.

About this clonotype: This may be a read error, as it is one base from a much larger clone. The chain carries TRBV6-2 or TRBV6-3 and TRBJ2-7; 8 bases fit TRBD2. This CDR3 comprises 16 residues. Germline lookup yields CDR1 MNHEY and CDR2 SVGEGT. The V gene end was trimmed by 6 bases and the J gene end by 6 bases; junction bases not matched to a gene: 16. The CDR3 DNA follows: TGTGCCAGCAGCCTGCTCCCGGGGCTAGCGGGTAGCGAGCAGTACGTC. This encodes CASSLLPGLAGSEQYV.

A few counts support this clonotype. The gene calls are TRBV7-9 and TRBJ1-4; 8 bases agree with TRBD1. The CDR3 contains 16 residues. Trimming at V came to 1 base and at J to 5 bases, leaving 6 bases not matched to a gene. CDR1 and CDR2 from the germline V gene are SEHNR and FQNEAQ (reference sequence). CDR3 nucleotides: TGTGCCAGCAGCTTAGGGACAGGGCATCGGAATGAAAAACTGTTTTTT. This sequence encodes CASSLGTGHRNEKLFF.

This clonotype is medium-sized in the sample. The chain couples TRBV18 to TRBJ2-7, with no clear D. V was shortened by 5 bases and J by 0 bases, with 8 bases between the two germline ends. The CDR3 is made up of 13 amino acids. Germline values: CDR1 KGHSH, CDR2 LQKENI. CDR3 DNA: TGTGCCAGCTCAGAGTATTACTCCTACGAGCAGTACTTC. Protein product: CASSEYYSYEQYF. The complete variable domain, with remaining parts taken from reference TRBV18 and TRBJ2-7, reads NAGVMQNPRHLVRRRGQEARLRCSPMKGHSHVYWYRQLPEEGLKFMVYLQKENIIDESGMPKERFSAEFPKEGPSILRIQQVVRGDSAAYFCASSEYYSYEQYFGPGTRLTVT.

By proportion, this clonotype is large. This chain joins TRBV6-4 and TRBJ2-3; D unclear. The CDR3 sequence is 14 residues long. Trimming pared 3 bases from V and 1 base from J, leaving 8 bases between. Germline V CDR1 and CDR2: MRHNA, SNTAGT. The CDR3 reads CASSEGIGTDTQYF. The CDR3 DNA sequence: TGTGCCAGCAGTGAGGGTATTGGCACAGATACGCAGTATTTT.

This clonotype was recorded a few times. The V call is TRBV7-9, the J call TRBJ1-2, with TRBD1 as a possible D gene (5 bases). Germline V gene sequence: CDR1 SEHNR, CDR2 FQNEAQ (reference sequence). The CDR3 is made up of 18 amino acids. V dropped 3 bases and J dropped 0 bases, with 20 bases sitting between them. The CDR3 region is CASSFLQVTMGANYGYTF. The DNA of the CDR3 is TGTGCCAGCAGCTTTTTACAGGTTACCATGGGCGCTAACTATGGCTACACCTTC.

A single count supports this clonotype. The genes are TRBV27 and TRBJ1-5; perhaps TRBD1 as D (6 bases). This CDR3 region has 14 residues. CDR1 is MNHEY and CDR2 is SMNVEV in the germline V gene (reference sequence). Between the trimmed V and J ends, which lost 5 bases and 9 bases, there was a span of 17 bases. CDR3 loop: CASSLHRAQGPQHF. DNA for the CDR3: TGTGCCAGCAGTCTCCACAGGGCCCAAGGGCCCCAGCATTTT.

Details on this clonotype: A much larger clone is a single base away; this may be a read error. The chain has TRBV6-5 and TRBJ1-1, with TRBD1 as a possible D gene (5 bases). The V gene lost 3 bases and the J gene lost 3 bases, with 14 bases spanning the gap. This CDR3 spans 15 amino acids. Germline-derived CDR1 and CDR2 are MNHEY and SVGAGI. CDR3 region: CASSYPGTGDTEAFF. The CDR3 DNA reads TGTGCCAGCAGTTATCCCGGGACCGGGGACACTGAAGCTTTCTTT.

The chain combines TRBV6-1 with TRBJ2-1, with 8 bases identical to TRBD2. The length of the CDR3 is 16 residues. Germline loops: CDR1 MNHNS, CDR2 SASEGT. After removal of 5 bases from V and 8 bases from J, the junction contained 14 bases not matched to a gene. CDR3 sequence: CASSYEAGGEPHEQFF. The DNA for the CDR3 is TGTGCCAGCAGTTACGAGGCGGGGGGCGAACCACATGAGCAGTTCTTC.

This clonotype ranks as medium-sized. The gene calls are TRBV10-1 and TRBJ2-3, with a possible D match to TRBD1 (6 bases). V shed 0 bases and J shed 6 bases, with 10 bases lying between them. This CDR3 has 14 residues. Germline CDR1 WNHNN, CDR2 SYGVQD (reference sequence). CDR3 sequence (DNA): TGCGCCAGCAGTGAGTCAGGGGGTTACGATACGCAGTATTTT. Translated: CASSESGGYDTQYF.